These 30 T cell receptor beta chains originate from one sample sequenced in a study of blood T cell repertoires in COVID-19. Some clones are missing from TCRdb's copy, which holds only in-frame ones; the method was immunoSEQ multiplex PCR. The data contain about 220,000 clones, around 82% of them singletons. Specimen: peripheral blood. All receptors come from an elderly woman with acute or convalescent COVID-19.

This chain links TRBV5-8 with TRBJ1-1; D not resolved. This CDR3 comprises 16 residues. Germline V gene data show CDR1 as SGHTS and CDR2 as YDEGEE. V was pared by 3 bases and J by 3 bases, with 18 bases between. The CDR3 DNA sequence: TGTGCCAGCAGCTGGAGGACTCACCGTGGTGACACTGAAGCTTTCTTT. Translating gives CASSWRTHRGDTEAFF.

V gene TRBV6-2 or TRBV6-3 combines with J gene TRBJ2-7; maybe TRBD2 (6 bases). The germline gives CDR1 MNHEY, CDR2 SVGEGT. V dropped 4 bases and J dropped 2 bases, with 18 bases sitting between them. The CDR3 has 16 amino acids. The DNA of the CDR3 is TGTGCCAGCAGTTTTGGGGGGATCTCCTTAACCTACGAGCAGTACTTC. It yields the protein CASSFGGISLTYEQYF.

V usage is TRBV18 and J usage is TRBJ1-2, with D maybe TRBD1 (5 bases). Germline V CDR1 and CDR2: KGHSH, LQKENI. Deletions cut 1 base from V and 7 bases from J, with 13 bases between. The CDR3 length is 14 residues. CDR3 residues: CASSPLLEGSGYTF. CDR3 in DNA: TGTGCCAGCTCACCACTCTTGGAGGGGAGTGGCTACACCTTC.

In this sample, this clone turned up once. The chain employs TRBV6-1 and TRBJ2-3, with no clear D. CDR1 MNHNS and CDR2 SASEGT come from the germline V gene. This CDR3 contains 14 residues. V shed 1 base and J shed 2 bases, with 7 bases lying between them. CDR3 sequence (DNA): TGTGCCAGCAGTGAAGACCAGTACACAGATACGCAGTATTTT. Its translation: CASSEDQYTDTQYF.

The chain employs TRBV5-5 and TRBJ1-3; D might be TRBD1 (6 bases). The V end lost 2 bases, the J end lost 0 bases, and 18 bases lay between the germline ends. Germline V gene lookup returns CDR1 SGHKS and CDR2 YYEKEE (reference sequence). CDR3 size: 18 residues. The CDR3 DNA is TGTGCCAGCAGCTTTTCGCGGGGGGGCGGCGACTCTGGAAACACCATATATTTT. Amino acids: CASSFSRGGGDSGNTIYF.

CDR3 coding DNA: TGTGCCAGCAGCTTAGGGGTGACAAATTCACCCCTCCACTTT. Its translation is CASSLGVTNSPLHF. The chain uses TRBV7-2 and TRBJ1-6, with D unclear. The CDR3 totals 14 residues. CDR1 is SGHTA, CDR2 FQGNSA, per germline. V was cut by 1 base and J by 7 bases, with 8 bases left in between.

V is TRBV3-1 (or the pseudogene TRBV3-2) and J is TRBJ2-1; 11 nucleotides match TRBD2. After removal of 2 bases from V and 9 bases from J, the junction contained 6 bases not matched to a gene. Germline-derived CDR1 and CDR2 are LGHDT and YNNKEL (reference sequence). The CDR3 totals 15 residues. The CDR3 DNA reads TGTGCCAGCAGCCAAACTAGCGGGGGCCCTGTTGAGCAGTTCTTC. This sequence encodes CASSQTSGGPVEQFF.

CDR3 residues: CASSQGTGTGTEAFF. DNA of the CDR3: TGCGCCAGCAGCCAAGGCACAGGGACCGGGACTGAAGCTTTCTTT. V gene TRBV4-3 combines with J gene TRBJ1-1; a possible D gene is TRBD1 (6 bases). The CDR3 extends over 15 amino acids. V lost 1 base to trimming and J lost 5 bases, with 14 bases between them. In germline, CDR1 is LGHNA, CDR2 YSLEER.

This clone was found a few times. The chain carries TRBV19 and TRBJ1-1; a possible D gene is TRBD1 (6 bases). V was pared by 8 bases and J by 2 bases, with 12 bases between. The CDR3 is 13 residues long. The germline gives CDR1 LNHDA, CDR2 SQIVND (reference sequence). CDR3 DNA: TGTGCCAGTCAGCCGGGGGGCAACACTGAAGCTTTCTTT. This sequence encodes CASQPGGNTEAFF. Variable domain in full (rest from reference TRBV19 and TRBJ1-1): DGGITQSPKYLFRKEGQNVTLSCEQNLNHDAMYWYRQDPGQGLRLIYYSQIVNDFQKGDIAEGYSVSREKKESFPLTVTSAQKNPTAFYLCASQPGGNTEAFFGQGTRLTVV.

CDR3 nucleotides: TGCGCCAGCAGCTTGGAGGCGGGGGGCTCCAAAAACATTCAGTACTTC. Residues: CASSLEAGGSKNIQYF. The V and J genes are TRBV5-1 and TRBJ2-4, with 8 positions matching TRBD2. There are 16 residues in the CDR3. After removal of 0 bases from V and 2 bases from J, the junction contained 4 bases not matched to a gene. CDR1 is SGHRS and CDR2 is YFSETQ in the germline V gene.

V usage is TRBV2 and J usage is TRBJ1-2; D is possibly TRBD1 (6 bases). The CDR3 loop spans 14 amino acids. V was pared by 1 base and J by 8 bases, with 14 bases between. The germline gives CDR1 SNHLY, CDR2 FYNNEI. The CDR3 nucleotides read TGTGCCAGCAGTGAAGACAGGGCGCAAAGAGGCTACACCTTC. Its translation: CASSEDRAQRGYTF.

This chain joins TRBV12-3 or TRBV12-4 and TRBJ1-2; tentatively, D is TRBD1 (5 bases). Trimming cost V 5 bases and J 8 bases, with 15 bases left between them. The CDR3 loop spans 13 amino acids. CDR3 nucleotide sequence: TGTGCCAGCAGTCTCCAGGGATGGGGAGGCTACACCTTC. Its translation is CASSLQGWGGYTF.

V gene TRBV5-6 combines with J gene TRBJ2-1, with a weak D call TRBD1 (5 bases). Looked up from germline, CDR1 is SGHDT and CDR2 is YYEEEE. The V end was cut by 4 bases, the J end by 3 bases, with 11 bases between. The CDR3 has 14 amino acids. This CDR3 reads CASSNGQIYNEQFF. In DNA, the CDR3 is TGTGCCAGCAGCAACGGACAAATCTACAATGAGCAGTTCTTC. Variable domain in full (rest from reference TRBV5-6 and TRBJ2-1): DAGVTQSPTHLIKTRGQQVTLRCSPKSGHDTVSWYQQALGQGPQFIFQYYEEEERQRGNFPDRFSGHQFPNYSSELNVNALLLGDSALYLCASSNGQIYNEQFFGPGTRLTVL.

The chain recombines TRBV5-6 with TRBJ1-1; D might be TRBD1 (5 bases). The V gene lost 2 bases and the J gene lost 7 bases, with 15 bases spanning the gap. Germline V gene data show CDR1 as SGHDT and CDR2 as YYEEEE. The CDR3 is 14 amino acids. The CDR3 DNA reads TGTGCCAGCAGCTTTGGGGCAGGTCGTGGTGAAGCTTTCTTT. This encodes CASSFGAGRGEAFF.

The V call is TRBV28, the J call TRBJ1-3; tentatively, D is TRBD1 (5 bases). Germline assignment: CDR1 MDHEN and CDR2 SYDVKM. Trimming cost V 2 bases and J 1 base, with 9 bases left between them. The CDR3 spans 15 residues. CDR3 coding DNA: TGTGCCAGCAGTTTAGGGGCAGGGTCTGGAAACACCATATATTTT. Its protein is CASSLGAGSGNTIYF. The entire variable domain, with the rest obtained from reference TRBV28 and TRBJ1-3, is as follows: DVKVTQSSRYLVKRTGEKVFLECVQDMDHENMFWYRQDPGLGLRLIYFSYDVKMKEKGDIPEGYSVSREKKERFSLILESASTNQTSMYLCASSLGAGSGNTIYFGEGSWLTVV.

The CDR3 here is CATESTSGSYEQYF. The DNA for the CDR3 is TGTGCCACCGAAAGTACTAGCGGCTCCTACGAGCAGTACTTC. This chain links TRBV24-1 with TRBJ2-7; 8 bases fit TRBD2. The ends lost 9 bases at V and 0 bases at J; junction bases unmatched: 6. CDR1 is KGHDR and CDR2 is SFDVKD in the germline V gene. This CDR3 has 14 residues.

This clone was counted at least ten times. The chain joins TRBV7-6 to TRBJ1-2, with 8 bases identical to TRBD1. The CDR3 totals 16 residues. CDR1 SGHVS and CDR2 FNYEAQ come from the germline V gene. Unmatched junction bases numbered 7, after V lost 0 bases and J lost 4 bases. CDR3 loop: CASSLATNGQGYGYTF. The CDR3 bases are TGTGCCAGCAGCTTAGCCACAAACGGACAGGGCTATGGCTACACCTTC.

The chain employs TRBV4-1 and TRBJ1-5; 9 nucleotides match TRBD1. With V trimmed by 10 bases and J by 5 bases, 6 bases remained unmatched. The CDR3 runs 13 residues. Germline V gene lookup returns CDR1 MGHRA and CDR2 YSYEKL. The CDR3 region is CATARTGDQPQHF. The CDR3 bases are TGCGCCACCGCGAGGACAGGGGATCAGCCCCAGCATTTT.

V gene TRBV7-9 combines with J gene TRBJ2-3; D ambiguous. Trimming pared 7 bases from V and 5 bases from J, leaving 19 bases between. CDR3 size: 15 residues. Germline V gene lookup returns CDR1 SEHNR and CDR2 FQNEAQ (reference sequence). CDR3 in DNA: TGTGCCAGCATCCTGTTCGGTGGTTCCCAAGATACGCAGTATTTT. This encodes CASILFGGSQDTQYF. Filled out from reference TRBV7-9 and TRBJ2-3, the complete variable domain reads DTGVSQNPRHKITKRGQNVTFRCDPISEHNRLYWYRQTLGQGPEFLTYFQNEAQLEKSRLLSDRFSAERPKGSFSTLEIQRTEQGDSAMYLCASILFGGSQDTQYFGPGTRLTVL.

This clone was recorded once. J is TRBJ2-3 and V is TRBV2; 11 bases align to TRBD2. The CDR3 runs to 16 residues. Looked up from germline, CDR1 is SNHLY and CDR2 is FYNNEI. V lost 4 bases and J lost 3; bases outside the gene matches: 6. For the CDR3, the DNA is TGTGCCAGCAGTGTGGTAGCGGGGGGGCTTACAGATACGCAGTATTTT. This translates into CASSVVAGGLTDTQYF.

The chain joins TRBV2 to TRBJ2-7, with D perhaps matching TRBD2 (5 bases). Trimming removed 6 bases at V and 6 bases at J, with 15 bases between. The CDR3 loop spans 13 amino acids. Germline values: CDR1 SNHLY, CDR2 FYNNEI. The DNA for the CDR3 is TGTGCCAGCAGGTTATTAGCGCAAGGCGAGCAGTACTTC. Protein sequence: CASRLLAQGEQYF.

V and J are TRBV11-2 and TRBJ1-1; TRBD1 aligns across 9 bases. V was clipped by 5 bases and J by 5 bases; unmatched bases: 9. From germline, CDR1 is SGHAT and CDR2 FQNNGV. This CDR3 comprises 15 residues. CDR3 region: CASSTRTGGLTEAFF. CDR3 DNA: TGTGCCAGCAGCACAAGAACAGGGGGCTTAACTGAAGCTTTCTTT.

The chain links TRBV21-1 to TRBJ1-1; no check of the table's D call, TRBD1, against the DNA was made. TRBV21-1 is an annotated pseudogene. The CDR3 has 15 residues. The CDR3 reads CASSPTQGWNTEAFF. The CDR3 DNA reads TGTGCCAGCAGCCCCACACAGGGGTGGAACACTGAAGCTTTCTTT.

CDR3 sequence (DNA): TGTGCCACGAGGAGCGGCAGGGGCAATGAGCAGTTCTTC. Amino acids: CATRSGRGNEQFF. The chain recombines TRBV2 with TRBJ2-1; weak D call: TRBD1 (6 bases). The CDR3 loop spans 13 amino acids. V lost 10 bases and J 6 bases, leaving 16 bases between the germline ends. Per the germline V gene, CDR1 is SNHLY and CDR2 is FYNNEI.

This chain uses TRBV5-1 with TRBJ2-3; the match to TRBD1 covers 9 bases. The V and J ends lost 4 bases and 6 bases, in that order; junction bases with no gene match: 6. Germline V lookup: CDR1 SGHRS, CDR2 YFSETQ. This CDR3 spans 14 amino acids. CDR3 region: CASSPWTGEDTQYF. The CDR3, as DNA: TGCGCCAGCAGCCCATGGACAGGGGAGGATACGCAGTATTTT.

The chain uses TRBV5-1 and TRBJ2-5; a weak D match, TRBD1 (6 bases). V was shortened by 0 bases and J by 4 bases, with 10 bases between the two germline ends. CDR1 is SGHRS, CDR2 YFSETQ, per germline. CDR3 length: 14 residues. CDR3 loop: CASSLDRARETQYF. As DNA, the CDR3 is TGCGCCAGCAGCTTGGACAGGGCGCGAGAGACCCAGTACTTC.

The chain recombines TRBV5-4 with TRBJ2-3, with D tentatively TRBD1 (6 bases). Germline V gives CDR1 SGHNT, CDR2 YYREEE (reference sequence). The length of the CDR3 is 15 residues. Trimming shortened V by 4 bases and J by 3 bases, and 15 bases separated the two germline ends. The CDR3 protein is CASSRQVGETDTQYF. CDR3 nucleotides: TGTGCCAGCAGCAGACAGGTTGGGGAAACAGATACGCAGTATTTT.

The chain links TRBV30 to TRBJ1-2, with 10 bases lining up with TRBD1. The germline V gene encodes CDR1 GTSNPN and CDR2 SVGIG (reference sequence). Losses at the gene ends were 0 bases for V and 7 bases for J; bases not matched to a gene: 5. This CDR3 is 14 amino acids long. The CDR3 coding sequence is TGTGCCTGGAGTGTACTAAGGGACAGGGGTGGCTACACCTTC. Its translation: CAWSVLRDRGGYTF.

The chain is built from TRBV15 and TRBJ2-7; tentative D call: TRBD2 (5 bases). Per germline, CDR1 LNHNV and CDR2 YYDKDF (reference sequence). The CDR3 runs to 12 residues. The ends were cut back, 1 base at V and 7 bases at J, with 8 bases in the middle. The CDR3 is CATSRATGEQYF. The CDR3 DNA sequence: TGTGCCACCAGCAGAGCGACGGGAGAGCAGTACTTC.

The chain has TRBV10-3 and TRBJ1-5; 9 bases match TRBD1. Trimming took 6 bases from V and 4 from J; bases not matched to a gene: 7. This CDR3 contains 15 residues. Germline CDR1 reads ENHRY; CDR2 reads SYGVKD. The chain's CDR3 is CAISLTGGLNQPQHF. The CDR3 nucleotides read TGTGCCATCAGCCTTACAGGGGGCCTAAATCAGCCCCAGCATTTT.